These 18 T cell receptor beta chains were sequenced from one sample in a study of blood T cell repertoires in COVID-19. Sequenced by immunoSEQ multiplex PCR; TCRdb stores in-frame clones only, minus some. This sample has about 220,000 clones, with 82% found just once. The source material was peripheral blood. The receptor source for this set is a woman over 75 with COVID-19, enrolled during active disease.

J is TRBJ1-1 and V is TRBV4-1, with D perhaps matching TRBD1 (5 bases). Germline V gene lookup returns CDR1 MGHRA and CDR2 YSYEKL. The CDR3 contains 19 residues. V was shortened by 2 bases and J by 2 bases, with 24 bases between the two germline ends. CDR3 nucleotides: TGCGCCAGCAGCCAAAGGATCCCGGGATCCGGGGGGATCAACACTGAAGCTTTCTTT. As protein: CASSQRIPGSGGINTEAFF.

J is TRBJ1-2 and V is TRBV29-1, with 9 bases fitting TRBD1. This CDR3 has 16 residues. The V gene end was trimmed by 6 bases and the J gene end by 4 bases; junction bases not matched to a gene: 15. Looked up from germline, CDR1 is SQVTM and CDR2 is ANQGSEA. CDR3 region: CSVAGTGSIPIYGYTF. The CDR3 DNA follows: TGCAGCGTCGCCGGGACAGGGTCTATCCCCATCTATGGCTACACCTTC. Full variable domain (remainder filled in from reference TRBV29-1 and TRBJ1-2): SAVISQKPSRDICQRGTSLTIQCQVDSQVTMMFWYRQQPGQSLTLIATANQGSEATYESGFVIDKFPISRPNLTFSTLTVSNMSPEDSSIYLCSVAGTGSIPIYGYTFGSGTRLTVV.

The rearrangement uses TRBV6-5 and TRBJ1-1; D possibly corresponds to TRBD1 (5 bases). CDR3 length: 14 residues. Deletions cut 2 bases from V and 2 bases from J, with 9 bases between. CDR1 is MNHEY, CDR2 SVGAGI, per germline. CDR3 sequence: CASSYRGANTEAFF. CDR3 bases: TGTGCCAGCAGTTACCGTGGGGCTAACACTGAAGCTTTCTTT.

This clone showed up just a few times. This sequence joins TRBV28 and TRBJ1-1; D is perhaps TRBD1 (5 bases). Germline lookup yields CDR1 MDHEN and CDR2 SYDVKM. V was shortened by 5 bases and J by 0 bases, with 13 bases between the two germline ends. The CDR3 contains 15 residues. The CDR3 DNA sequence: TGTGCCAGCAGTGGGGGAGGACGGATGAACACTGAAGCTTTCTTT. Its protein is CASSGGGRMNTEAFF.

This chain connects TRBV12-3 or TRBV12-4 to TRBJ2-1, with a weak D call TRBD1 (5 bases). CDR3 length: 11 residues. CDR3 bases: TGTGCAGTCAGGGTTATACATGAGCAGTTCTTC. Translation gives CAVRVIHEQFF.

This clone was observed a handful of times. CDR3 sequence (DNA): TGTGCCAGAAGCCCGAGTGTCTTTGCTAGCGGTCTTACAGGGACAACTGAAGCTTTCTTT. Translating it yields CARSPSVFASGLTGTTEAFF. The V gene is TRBV5-3, the J gene TRBJ1-1; maybe TRBD1 (6 bases). TRBV5-3 is flagged as an ORF with uncertain function. The V end was cut by 4 bases, the J end by 5 bases, with 33 bases between. There are 20 residues in the CDR3.

V is TRBV7-3 and J is TRBJ1-6, with D possibly matching TRBD1 (5 bases). V lost 5 bases and J lost 7, with 12 bases in between. The CDR3 extends over 14 amino acids. CDR1 SGHTA and CDR2 FQGTGA come from the germline V gene. This CDR3 is CASSPMGGNSPLHF. CDR3 coding DNA: TGTGCCAGCAGCCCTATGGGGGGAAATTCACCCCTCCACTTT.

The rearrangement uses TRBV5-4 and TRBJ2-5, with D uncertain. The germline V gene encodes CDR1 SGHNT and CDR2 YYREEE (reference sequence). This CDR3 contains 15 residues. V lost 4 bases and J lost 4, with 17 bases in between. The CDR3 protein is CASSPATQVVETQYF. DNA for the CDR3: TGTGCCAGCAGCCCCGCAACCCAGGTGGTAGAGACCCAGTACTTC.

V gene TRBV10-2 combines with J gene TRBJ1-1; TRBD1 agrees at 11 bases. The CDR3 covers 14 residues. Trimming at V came to 7 bases and at J to 5 bases, leaving 6 bases not matched to a gene. Germline CDR1 is WSHSY and CDR2 is SAAADI. CDR3 DNA: TGCGCCAGCAACCGGGGACAGGGGGTGACTGAAGCTTTCTTT. Its protein product is CASNRGQGVTEAFF.

This rearrangement joins TRBV6-5 to TRBJ2-4, with 11 nucleotides matching TRBD2. Germline CDR1 and CDR2: MNHEY and SVGAGI. V dropped 2 bases and J dropped 6; count of bases not matched to a gene: 3. The CDR3 consists of 15 residues. The CDR3 DNA is TGTGCCAGCAGTTACCTGACTAGCGGGGTAAACATTCAGTACTTC. Amino acid sequence: CASSYLTSGVNIQYF.

This clone was recorded only once. The gene calls are TRBV25-1 and TRBJ2-7; D might be TRBD2 (5 bases). Between the trimmed V and J ends, which lost 1 base and 2 bases, there was a span of 15 bases. The CDR3 has 16 residues. CDR1 and CDR2 from the germline V gene are MGHDK and SYGVNS. The CDR3 DNA is TGTGCCAGCAGTGAATCGGCGAAGAAGGGAGCCTACGAGCAGTACTTC. Translated: CASSESAKKGAYEQYF.

The chain uses TRBV7-9 and TRBJ1-6; D not resolved. Germline V gene sequence: CDR1 SEHNR, CDR2 FQNEAQ (reference sequence). V lost 5 bases and J lost 8, with 4 bases in between. This CDR3 has 11 amino acids. The CDR3 spells CASSQDSPLHF. Written as DNA, the CDR3 is TGTGCCAGCAGCCAGGATTCACCCCTCCACTTT.

Comments on this clone: At one of its ends the junction is not consistent with the germline gene, which may arise from a read error. This chain connects TRBV6-5 to TRBJ1-2, with D perhaps TRBD1 (6 bases). Germline V CDR1 and CDR2: MNHEY, SVGAGI. This CDR3 contains 12 residues. CDR3 in DNA: TGTGCCAGCAGTCCTGACAGGTTCCGACCTTTCTTC. This encodes CASSPDRFRPFF.

The V gene is TRBV5-1, the J gene TRBJ2-5; D is possibly TRBD2 (7 bases). Trimming removed 5 bases from V and 4 bases from J, with 24 bases in between. This CDR3 has 17 amino acids. Germline CDR1 SGHRS, CDR2 YFSETQ. The CDR3 protein is CASRRVPSGGRGETQYF. CDR3 DNA: TGCGCCAGCAGACGGGTCCCTAGCGGAGGCAGGGGAGAGACCCAGTACTTC.

The genes are TRBV15 and TRBJ2-3; TRBD2 matches 10 bases. Losses at the gene ends were 5 bases for V and 7 bases for J; bases not matched to a gene: 9. This CDR3 spans 15 amino acids. Germline V gene data show CDR1 as LNHNV and CDR2 as YYDKDF (reference sequence). The CDR3 sequence is CATSGSGRKINTQYF. CDR3 nucleotides: TGTGCCACCAGCGGTAGCGGGAGGAAAATAAATACGCAGTATTTT.

The CDR3 loop reads CSARRITEAFF. CDR3 coding DNA: TGCAGTGCTAGGCGGATAACTGAAGCTTTCTTT. The chain employs TRBV20-1 and TRBJ1-1; no clear D gene. Per the germline V gene, CDR1 is DFQATT and CDR2 is SNEGSKA (reference sequence). The CDR3 sequence is 11 residues long. Deletions cut 3 bases from V and 5 bases from J, with 7 bases between.

This chain joins TRBV19 and TRBJ2-3, with 8 bases matching TRBD2. This CDR3 is built from 15 residues. Germline V gene data show CDR1 as LNHDA and CDR2 as SQIVND (reference sequence). The J segment lost 2 bases and the V segment lost 7 bases, leaving 8 bases of the junction unmatched. The DNA for the CDR3 is TGTGCCAGTAAAGCCGGGAGGGCCCCCACAGATACGCAGTATTTT. Translating gives CASKAGRAPTDTQYF. Together with reference TRBV19 and TRBJ2-3, the CDR3 gives the full variable domain: DGGITQSPKYLFRKEGQNVTLSCEQNLNHDAMYWYRQDPGQGLRLIYYSQIVNDFQKGDIAEGYSVSREKKESFPLTVTSAQKNPTAFYLCASKAGRAPTDTQYFGPGTRLTVL.

In DNA form, the CDR3 reads TGTGCCAGCAGACGGACGGGAGGGCTCACAGATACGCAGTATTTT. This gives the protein CASRRTGGLTDTQYF. This sequence joins TRBV2 and TRBJ2-3; TRBD2 agrees at 8 bases. With V trimmed by 6 bases and J by 2 bases, 7 bases remained unmatched. This CDR3 comprises 15 residues. Germline CDR1 reads SNHLY; CDR2 reads FYNNEI.